These 32 T cell receptor beta chains originate from one sample sequenced in a study of T-cell memory formation after mild COVID-19. TCRdb itself ran the 5' RACE reads through MiXCR, one entry per CDR3 protein. The sample has 450,000 or so distinct CDR3 sequences, approximately 25% seen once; the top ten hold about an eighth. Sequencing was performed on PBMCs or a T cell subset sorted from them (not recorded which). Receptors originate from an adult woman who had mild COVID-19 (a few samples of this study predate the infection). Cell type and time point are not known.

This clonotype was recorded a few times. The rearrangement uses TRBV6-5 and TRBJ2-5; 9 bases fit TRBD2. The CDR3 has 16 amino acids. The ends lost 0 bases at V and 5 bases at J; junction bases unmatched: 7. Germline V CDR1 and CDR2: MNHEY, SVGAGI. CDR3 in DNA: TGTGCCAGCAGTTACTCAGTCGGCGGGAGGGTGGAGACCCAGTACTTC. Protein: CASSYSVGGRVETQYF.

The genes are TRBV4-1 and TRBJ2-3; no firm D call. Looked up from germline, CDR1 is MGHRA and CDR2 is YSYEKL. The CDR3 has 13 residues. V lost 0 bases and J 2 bases, leaving 3 bases between the germline ends. The CDR3 loop is CASSQEHTDTQYF. In nucleotides, the CDR3 is TGCGCCAGCAGCCAAGAGCACACAGATACGCAGTATTTT.

This clonotype was counted a few times. The rearrangement links TRBV5-5 to TRBJ2-7, with TRBD1 matching over 7 bases. V was pared by 4 bases and J by 2 bases, with 3 bases of the junction left unmatched. The CDR3 sequence is 13 residues long. Germline V lookup: CDR1 SGHKS, CDR2 YYEKEE (reference sequence). The CDR3 spells CASSEGQPYEQYF. The CDR3 DNA follows: TGTGCCAGCAGCGAGGGACAGCCCTACGAGCAGTACTTC.

This clonotype has at least ten counts. This rearrangement joins TRBV7-9 to TRBJ2-7, with no clear D. The V end was cut by 4 bases, the J end by 2 bases, with 21 bases between. Germline V lookup: CDR1 SEHNR, CDR2 FQNEAQ (reference sequence). This CDR3 is built from 17 residues. DNA of the CDR3: TGTGCCAGCAGCTCTGTGGCCCGAGCGAACCCACCCTACGAGCAGTACTTC. This sequence encodes CASSSVARANPPYEQYF. Complete variable domain (other parts from reference TRBV7-9 and TRBJ2-7): DTGVSQNPRHKITKRGQNVTFRCDPISEHNRLYWYRQTLGQGPEFLTYFQNEAQLEKSRLLSDRFSAERPKGSFSTLEIQRTEQGDSAMYLCASSSVARANPPYEQYFGPGTRLTVT.

The table lists this clonotype with many counts. V usage is TRBV27 and J usage is TRBJ2-3; 8 bases are shared with TRBD1. Trimming cost V 4 bases and J 0 bases; bases outside gene matches: 0. The CDR3 totals 14 residues. Looked up from germline, CDR1 is MNHEY and CDR2 is SMNVEV (reference sequence). The CDR3 loop reads CASSWDRSTDTQYF. The DNA of the CDR3 is TGTGCCAGCAGTTGGGACAGGAGCACAGATACGCAGTATTTT.

This chain's CDR3 is CASSYSAPEKLFF. CDR3 nucleotide sequence: TGTGCCAGCAGTTACTCGGCCCCGGAAAAACTGTTTTTT. The rearrangement uses TRBV6-5 and TRBJ1-4; D remains unclear. The V end was cut by 0 bases, the J end by 8 bases, with 7 bases between. The CDR3 is 13 residues long. The germline V gene has CDR1 MNHEY and CDR2 SVGAGI.

This clonotype was seen more than once but under ten times. The chain carries TRBV4-2 and TRBJ2-1; 10 positions match TRBD2. CDR3 length: 18 residues. The trim removed 5 bases at V and 8 bases at J, leaving 18 bases unmatched. CDR1 and CDR2 (germline): LGHNA, YNFKEQ. The CDR3 here is CASSYTPGLALRVDEQFF. The CDR3 DNA is TGTGCCAGCAGCTACACTCCGGGACTAGCGCTAAGAGTAGATGAGCAGTTCTTC.

The CDR3 sequence: CSALGQTYEQYF. CDR3 sequence (DNA): TGCAGTGCTCTGGGACAGACCTACGAGCAGTACTTC. The chain combines TRBV20-1 with TRBJ2-7; 7 nucleotides line up with TRBD1. The CDR3 covers 12 residues. Germline trimming cut 5 bases from V and 2 bases from J; bases unmatched to any gene: 3. Germline lookup yields CDR1 DFQATT and CDR2 SNEGSKA (reference sequence).

This clonotype has at least ten counts. The chain joins TRBV20-1 to TRBJ1-6; possibly TRBD1 for D (6 bases). The germline V and J ends were trimmed by 4 bases and 9 bases, with 16 bases remaining between them. The CDR3 is 14 residues long. Germline V lookup: CDR1 DFQATT, CDR2 SNEGSKA (reference sequence). The CDR3 region is CSATGVELRSPLHF. CDR3 nucleotide sequence: TGCAGTGCTACAGGGGTAGAGTTGCGTTCACCCCTCCACTTT.

This clonotype turned up a few times. The V call is TRBV10-3, the J call TRBJ1-2; a possible D gene is TRBD1 (6 bases). This CDR3 contains 16 residues. With 6 bases removed from V and 2 bases from J, the gap between germline ends came to 19 bases. Germline lookup yields CDR1 ENHRY and CDR2 SYGVKD. The CDR3: CAIRKIQGLANYGYTF. Here the CDR3 DNA reads TGTGCCATCAGGAAAATTCAGGGGTTGGCCAACTATGGCTACACCTTC.

Only a few counts were recorded for this clonotype. V is TRBV5-1 and J is TRBJ2-3; D may be TRBD2 (5 bases). The germline V gene encodes CDR1 SGHRS and CDR2 YFSETQ. With 0 bases removed from V and 1 base from J, the gap between germline ends came to 12 bases. The CDR3 is 16 amino acids. CDR3 sequence: CASSLVRAGGTDTQYF. The CDR3 DNA is TGCGCCAGCAGCTTGGTGAGGGCTGGGGGCACAGATACGCAGTATTTT.

The chain has TRBV6-5 and TRBJ2-7; the D is unclear. From germline, CDR1 is MNHEY and CDR2 SVGAGI. Trimming left V 2 bases short and J 2 bases short, with 10 bases between. The CDR3 length is 14 residues. The CDR3 loop reads CASSYGPGAYEQYF. The CDR3 nucleotides read TGTGCCAGCAGTTACGGTCCAGGAGCCTACGAGCAGTACTTC.

In this sample, this clonotype turned up a few times. This chain uses TRBV7-6 with TRBJ2-1, with D possibly matching TRBD1 (6 bases). CDR1 is SGHVS and CDR2 is FNYEAQ in the germline V gene. The CDR3 sequence is 17 residues long. With 2 bases removed from V and 3 bases from J, the gap between germline ends came to 17 bases. The CDR3 DNA follows: TGTGCCAGCAGCTTAATCTCAACAGGGACCGTCTACAATGAGCAGTTCTTC. It codes for CASSLISTGTVYNEQFF.

This clonotype was observed a handful of times. This chain connects TRBV3-1 to TRBJ2-2, with unresolved D. V was shortened by 0 bases and J by 2 bases, with 7 bases between the two germline ends. Germline V CDR1 and CDR2: LGHDT, YNNKEL (reference sequence). The CDR3 loop spans 15 amino acids. CDR3 bases: TGTGCCAGCAGCCAAGATCTCGCCAACACCGGGGAGCTGTTTTTT. Translated: CASSQDLANTGELFF. Full variable domain (rest looked up from reference TRBV3-1 and TRBJ2-2): DTAVSQTPKYLVTQMGNDKSIKCEQNLGHDTMYWYKQDSKKFLKIMFSYNNKELIINETVPNRFSPKSPDKAHLNLHINSLELGDSAVYFCASSQDLANTGELFFGEGSRLTVL.

With respect to this clonotype: The CDR3 end shows no conserved phenylalanine or tryptophan, and so a read error is likely. The limits of the CDR3 on the DNA are not certain, so only TCRdb's listed CDR3 is given. V gene TRBV7-9 combines with J gene TRBJ2-5; the table calls TRBD2, which could not be checked here. A total of 13 residues make up the CDR3, ends included. Germline V gene lookup returns CDR1 SEHNR and CDR2 FQNEAQ (reference sequence). The CDR3 is CASSSRGGVEGHV.

This clonotype was seen a handful of times. The gene calls are TRBV5-1 and TRBJ2-7; 11 nucleotides agree with TRBD2. The CDR3 contains 15 residues. Unmatched junction bases numbered 8, after V lost 0 bases and J lost 9 bases. The germline gives CDR1 SGHRS, CDR2 YFSETQ. CDR3 amino acids: CASSLDGASGGLQYF. DNA of the CDR3: TGCGCCAGCAGCTTGGATGGGGCTAGCGGGGGGTTGCAGTACTTC.

This clonotype was seen only a few times. The gene calls are TRBV7-9 and TRBJ2-3, with unresolved D. The CDR3 covers 15 residues. Germline CDR1 and CDR2: SEHNR and FQNEAQ (reference sequence). Between the trimmed V and J ends, which lost 5 bases and 5 bases, there was a span of 17 bases. The CDR3 is CASSTRVGSQDTQYF. The CDR3 DNA follows: TGTGCCAGCAGCACCCGGGTGGGCAGTCAAGATACGCAGTATTTT.

This clonotype has more than one count but fewer than ten. The chain couples TRBV10-3 to TRBJ1-5; D gene uncertain. V was trimmed by 3 bases and J by 7 bases, leaving 19 bases between them. CDR3 length equals 16 residues. Per germline, CDR1 ENHRY and CDR2 SYGVKD. CDR3 in amino acids: CAISEGLGRTRQPQHF. The CDR3 region has the DNA TGTGCCATCAGTGAAGGTTTGGGGAGAACGCGGCAGCCCCAGCATTTT.

V gene TRBV5-5 combines with J gene TRBJ2-7, with 11 positions matching TRBD1. Trimming removed 4 bases from V and 0 bases from J; junction bases left unmatched: 6. The CDR3 runs 16 residues. Germline CDR1 is SGHKS and CDR2 is YYEKEE (reference sequence). The DNA for the CDR3 is TGTGCCAGCAGCACACGCGGGACAGGGGGCTCCTACGAGCAGTACTTC. Translated, it gives CASSTRGTGGSYEQYF.

The rearrangement joins TRBV7-2 to TRBJ2-5; D gene unclear. The germline CDR1 and CDR2 sequences are SGHTA and FQGNSA. Trimming stripped 5 bases from V and 6 bases from J, with 25 bases between. The CDR3 runs 17 residues. CDR3 residues: CASSPNRASEPVKTQYF. The CDR3 DNA is TGTGCCAGCAGCCCCAACCGGGCTTCCGAACCAGTGAAGACCCAGTACTTC.

This clonotype was seen a few times. The rearrangement joins TRBV12-3 or TRBV12-4 to TRBJ1-2, with D uncertain. This CDR3 is 17 amino acids long. V shed 6 bases and J shed 0 bases, with 20 bases lying between them. In DNA, the CDR3 is TGTGCCAGCAGCTCGACTCCAGGTTACGGAGCTAACTATGGCTACACCTTC. It translates to CASSSTPGYGANYGYTF.

This clonotype was seen only a few times. This rearrangement joins TRBV20-1 to TRBJ2-7, with 10 positions matching TRBD1. Germline lookup yields CDR1 DFQATT and CDR2 SNEGSKA (reference sequence). Unmatched junction bases numbered 9, after V lost 6 bases and J lost 4 bases. The CDR3 has 14 residues. The CDR3 protein is CSAPNWDRGYEQYF. CDR3 bases: TGCAGTGCGCCAAACTGGGACAGGGGATACGAGCAGTACTTC.

This clonotype was found a few times. This rearrangement joins TRBV7-6 to TRBJ2-5, with 7 positions matching TRBD1. The CDR3 consists of 14 residues. The germline V gene has CDR1 SGHVS and CDR2 FNYEAQ. V was clipped by 4 bases and J by 0 bases; unmatched bases: 2. The CDR3 spells CASSSTGNQETQYF. Written as DNA, the CDR3 is TGTGCCAGCAGCTCGACAGGGAACCAAGAGACCCAGTACTTC.

V usage is TRBV5-1 and J usage is TRBJ2-3, with TRBD1 matching 9 bases. This CDR3 is 14 amino acids long. Per germline, CDR1 SGHRS and CDR2 YFSETQ. With 7 bases clipped from V and 0 bases from J, the junction kept 3 bases outside the gene matches. The DNA for the CDR3 is TGCGCCAGCCAAGACAGGGGGAGCACAGATACGCAGTATTTT. This gives the protein CASQDRGSTDTQYF.

The V gene is TRBV7-3, the J gene TRBJ2-2; no reliable D call. V gave up 1 base and J gave up 4 bases, with 10 bases separating them. This CDR3 comprises 15 residues. The V gene's germline CDR1 is SGHTA and CDR2 FQGTGA. CDR3 region: CASSLIGVGTGELFF. CDR3 nucleotide sequence: TGTGCCAGCAGCTTAATTGGGGTTGGCACCGGGGAGCTGTTTTTT.

The rearrangement links TRBV7-8 to TRBJ1-1; D possibly corresponds to TRBD1 (6 bases). The CDR3 is made up of 15 amino acids. V was clipped by 8 bases and J by 1 base, with 17 bases between them. In germline, CDR1 is SGHVS, CDR2 FQNEAQ. The CDR3 sequence: CASVLRGGTNTEAFF. CDR3 bases: TGTGCCAGCGTTCTGAGGGGGGGCACGAACACTGAAGCTTTCTTT.

The chain recombines TRBV4-2 with TRBJ2-3, with a possible D match to TRBD2 (5 bases). The CDR3 runs to 17 residues. V gave up 4 bases and J gave up 7 bases, with 24 bases separating them. The V gene's germline CDR1 is LGHNA and CDR2 YNFKEQ. DNA of the CDR3: TGTGCCAGCAGCCGAGGAGGATCCAGCCCAGAGTTCAATACGCAGTATTTT. This encodes CASSRGGSSPEFNTQYF.

This clonotype has more than one count but fewer than ten. The genes are TRBV18 and TRBJ2-1, with 8 bases that match TRBD1. Per germline, CDR1 KGHSH and CDR2 LQKENI. The CDR3 contains 15 residues. The trim removed 4 bases at V and 4 bases at J, leaving 6 bases unmatched. Here the CDR3 DNA reads TGTGCCAGCTCACAGGACAGGGTTCGGTACAATGAGCAGTTCTTC. This sequence encodes CASSQDRVRYNEQFF.

This clonotype showed up many times. The V and J genes are TRBV7-2 and TRBJ2-3; D not certain. CDR1 SGHTA and CDR2 FQGNSA come from the germline V gene. Trimming took 2 bases from V and 4 from J, leaving 7 bases between them. The CDR3 loop spans 13 amino acids. Here the CDR3 reads CASSLSLADTQYF. The CDR3 bases are TGTGCCAGCAGCTTATCATTGGCAGATACGCAGTATTTT.

This clonotype turned up a few times. V and J are TRBV9 and TRBJ2-2; a possible D gene is TRBD1 (5 bases). Germline V gene lookup returns CDR1 SGDLS and CDR2 YYNGEE. Deletions cut 2 bases from V and 0 bases from J, with 11 bases between. The CDR3 covers 16 residues. The CDR3 region has the DNA TGTGCCAGCAGCGTTTCTTGGACATCGAACACCGGGGAGCTGTTTTTT. This translates into CASSVSWTSNTGELFF.

This clonotype was seen more than once but under ten times. The chain is built from TRBV5-4 and TRBJ2-3; TRBD1 is a possible D gene (5 bases). Germline V CDR1 and CDR2: SGHNT, YYREEE (reference sequence). The CDR3 is made up of 18 amino acids. The V gene lost 4 bases and the J gene lost 0 bases, with 21 bases spanning the gap. CDR3 sequence: CASSPRVGLAISTDTQYF. CDR3 in DNA: TGTGCCAGCAGCCCCAGGGTCGGGTTGGCAATTAGCACAGATACGCAGTATTTT.

This clonotype has a handful of counts. The chain carries TRBV19 and TRBJ1-1; unclear D gene. Germline V lookup: CDR1 LNHDA, CDR2 SQIVND (reference sequence). The CDR3 has 12 residues. The germline V and J ends were trimmed by 7 bases and 3 bases, with 9 bases remaining between them. As DNA, the CDR3 is TGTGCCAGTAAGGAGTACGACACTGAAGCTTTCTTT. It encodes CASKEYDTEAFF. The full variable domain, with the rest looked up from reference TRBV19 and TRBJ1-1, is DGGITQSPKYLFRKEGQNVTLSCEQNLNHDAMYWYRQDPGQGLRLIYYSQIVNDFQKGDIAEGYSVSREKKESFPLTVTSAQKNPTAFYLCASKEYDTEAFFGQGTRLTVV.